This is a list of T cell receptor beta chains from one sample in a study of T-cell reconstitution after alpha-beta-depleted transplantation in children. TCRdb fed the PCR reads into MiXCR, producing one record per CDR3 protein. The sample consists of 600,000 to 700,000 distinct CDR3 sequences, around 13% of them appearing once. Here the sequenced sample was PBMCs, taken before TCRalphabeta/CD19-depleted stem cell transplant. These receptors all stem from a girl aged 2 to 9 with congenital amegakaryocytic thrombocytopenia, due to receive a stem cell transplant. Each CDR3 is given with its conserved first and last residue. Each record gives: CDR3 protein, CDR3 DNA, D gene, clone size, J gene, V gene. The D gene is left open where the match is weak. A clone size is listed for some rows: how often the clone was seen (once, few, many), or a class if it is expanded.

CDR3: CASSEQGAYFHEQYF; DNA: TGTGCCAGCAGTGAACAGGGGGCATATTTCCACGAGCAGTACTTC; D: TRBD1; size: many; J: TRBJ2-7; V: TRBV6-1
CDR3: CASSQAGLAGYNEQFF; DNA: TGTGCCAGCAGCCAGGCAGGGCTAGCGGGGTACAATGAGCAGTTCTTC; D: TRBD2; size: .; J: TRBJ2-1; V: TRBV7-6
CDR3: CASSQTDSTGELFF; DNA: TGCGCCAGCAGCCAAACCGACAGCACCGGGGAGCTGTTTTTT; D: .; size: few; J: TRBJ2-2; V: TRBV4-1
CDR3: CSARLTGAKNIQYF; DNA: TGCAGTGCTAGGCTGACAGGGGCCAAAAACATTCAGTACTTC; D: TRBD1; size: few; J: TRBJ2-4; V: TRBV20-1
CDR3: CASRPGHFLAEAFF; DNA: TGTGCCAGCCGACCGGGCCATTTCTTAGCTGAAGCTTTCTTT; D: .; size: few; J: TRBJ1-1; V: TRBV7-9
CDR3: CASSPGQRNEKLFF; DNA: TGTGCCAGCAGCCCGGGACAGAGAAATGAAAAACTGTTTTTT; D: TRBD1; size: many; J: TRBJ1-4; V: TRBV7-9
CDR3: CASSTSGSDYEQYF; DNA: TGCGCCAGCAGCACTAGCGGGAGCGACTACGAGCAGTACTTC; D: TRBD2; size: few; J: TRBJ2-7; V: TRBV5-1
CDR3: CSARGTPSAYEQYF; DNA: TGCAGTGCTCGTGGGACACCTTCTGCCTACGAGCAGTACTTC; D: .; size: many; J: TRBJ2-7; V: TRBV20-1
CDR3: CASSRLEGQGGMFYEQYF; DNA: TGTGCCAGCAGCCGATTGGAGGGACAGGGAGGTATGTTCTACGAGCAGTACTTC; D: TRBD1; size: few; J: TRBJ2-7; V: TRBV14
CDR3: CASSERREAYSNQPQHF; DNA: TGTGCCAGCAGTGAGCGGAGGGAGGCTTATAGCAATCAGCCCCAGCATTTT; D: .; size: few; J: TRBJ1-5; V: TRBV6-1
CDR3: CSVERRASGRADTQYF; DNA: TGCAGCGTTGAAAGGAGGGCTAGCGGCAGGGCAGATACGCAGTATTTT; D: TRBD2; size: few; J: TRBJ2-3; V: TRBV29-1
CDR3: CAISSPPNREPLQETQYF; DNA: TGTGCCATCAGTTCACCCCCCAACAGGGAACCGCTTCAAGAGACCCAGTACTTC; D: .; size: many; J: TRBJ2-5; V: TRBV10-3
CDR3: CASSMRPREDTQYF; DNA: TGTGCCAGCAGCATGCGGCCTCGTGAGGATACGCAGTATTTT; D: .; size: .; J: TRBJ2-3; V: TRBV9
CDR3: CSASRLAGRPNEQLF; DNA: TGCAGTGCTAGTCGGCTAGCGGGAAGGCCTAATGAGCAGCTCTTC; D: TRBD2; size: .; J: TRBJ2-1; V: TRBV20-1
CDR3: CSAREGRGWGYGYTF; DNA: TGCAGTGCTAGAGAGGGCAGGGGCTGGGGCTATGGCTACACCTTC; D: .; size: few; J: TRBJ1-2; V: TRBV20-1
CDR3: CSVEEGETQYF; DNA: TGCAGCGTTGAAGAGGGAGAGACCCAGTACTTC; D: .; size: many; J: TRBJ2-5; V: TRBV29-1
CDR3: CASSQDRGGRGRTDTQYF; DNA: TGTGCCAGCAGCCAAGACCGAGGAGGCAGGGGGAGGACAGATACGCAGTATTTT; D: .; size: few; J: TRBJ2-3; V: TRBV14
CDR3: CASSPLLATSSYNEQFF; DNA: TGTGCCAGCAGCCCACTTTTAGCGACTAGCTCCTACAATGAGCAGTTCTTC; D: .; size: few; J: TRBJ2-1; V: TRBV7-8
CDR3: CSASWQNTEAFF; DNA: TGCAGTGCTAGTTGGCAGAACACTGAAGCTTTCTTT; D: .; size: many; J: TRBJ1-1; V: TRBV20-1
CDR3: CASNPLAGTGEQFF; DNA: TGTGCCAGCAACCCCTTAGCGGGAACGGGGGAGCAGTTCTTC; D: TRBD2; size: .; J: TRBJ2-1; V: TRBV25-1
CDR3: CASSFSGYNEQFF; DNA: TGCGCCAGCAGCTTTAGCGGCTACAATGAGCAGTTCTTC; D: .; size: many; J: TRBJ2-1; V: TRBV12-3/TRBV12-4
CDR3: CASSSISQRSGEVWSEQFF; DNA: TGCGCCAGCAGCTCTATCTCCCAGAGAAGCGGGGAGGTATGGTCTGAGCAGTTCTTC; D: TRBD2; size: few; J: TRBJ2-1; V: TRBV5-1
CDR3: CATQGQGNNEQFF; DNA: TGTGCCACCCAGGGACAGGGAAACAATGAGCAGTTCTTC; D: TRBD1; size: many; J: TRBJ2-1; V: TRBV6-1
CDR3: CASSLDGGGYYEQYF; DNA: TGCGCCAGCAGCTTGGATGGGGGAGGGTACTACGAGCAGTACTTC; D: TRBD2; size: .; J: TRBJ2-7; V: TRBV5-1
CDR3: CASSGISGRGNEQFF; DNA: TGTGCCAGCAGCGGAATTAGCGGGAGGGGCAATGAGCAGTTCTTC; D: TRBD2; size: few; J: TRBJ2-1; V: TRBV7-8
CDR3: CASSLVTSGSPQQFF; DNA: TGCGCCAGCAGCTTGGTAACTAGCGGGAGCCCCCAGCAGTTCTTC; D: TRBD2; size: .; J: TRBJ2-1; V: TRBV5-1
CDR3: CASTLRGEVSHEQFF; DNA: TGTGCCAGCACCCTTAGGGGGGAGGTGTCGCATGAGCAGTTCTTC; D: .; size: .; J: TRBJ2-1; V: TRBV7-9
CDR3: CASSSRDRGFNEQFF; DNA: TGCGCCAGCAGCTCCCGGGACAGGGGATTTAATGAGCAGTTCTTC; D: TRBD1; size: .; J: TRBJ2-1; V: TRBV5-1
CDR3: CASSLTIHPEAFF; DNA: TGTGCCAGCAGTCTAACAATACACCCGGAAGCTTTCTTT; D: .; size: many; J: TRBJ1-1; V: TRBV12-3/TRBV12-4
CDR3: CPQTAPPRTPCTGELFF; DNA: TGTCCACAAACCGCCCCGCCCCGGACCCCGTGCACCGGGGAGCTGTTTTTT; D: .; size: .; J: TRBJ2-2; V: TRBV5-3
CDR3: CASSRVGAAYGYTF; DNA: TGTGCCAGCAGCCGGGTAGGGGCGGCCTATGGCTACACCTTC; D: .; size: many; J: TRBJ1-2; V: TRBV12-3/TRBV12-4
CDR3: CASSQGTPGANEQFF; DNA: TGTGCCAGCAGCCAAGGGACTCCCGGGGCCAATGAGCAGTTCTTC; D: .; size: few; J: TRBJ2-1; V: TRBV3-1
CDR3: CASSSLESEQFF; DNA: TGTGCCAGCAGCTCCCTAGAGAGTGAGCAGTTCTTC; D: .; size: .; J: TRBJ2-1; V: TRBV5-5
CDR3: CASTPSQFTSEAFF; DNA: TGTGCCAGCACCCCATCCCAGTTTACCTCTGAAGCTTTCTTT; D: .; size: many; J: TRBJ1-1; V: TRBV6-1
CDR3: CASSVAPGQVAGSQYF; DNA: TGTGCCAGCAGTGTAGCGCCGGGACAGGTAGCCGGTAGCCAGTACTTC; D: TRBD1; size: .; J: TRBJ2-5; V: TRBV27